This T cell receptor beta chain originates from a study of regulatory T cells in long-lasting Graves disease. Study as a whole: The antithyroid drugs taken by newly diagnosed Graves' patients had been used for under 3 months.

Time point described: newly diagnosed GD, antithyroid drugs for less than 3 months. From RNA extracted from PBMCs, the TCR library was made. Unmatched junction bases numbered 10, after V lost 5 bases and J lost 10 bases. Germline values: CDR1 SGHVS, CDR2 FQNEAQ. The CDR3 spans 15 residues. Construction of the TCR beta libraries employed iRepertoire HTBI primers in conjunction with Arm-PCR of CDR3 regions. TCRdb re-analysed the multiplex PCR reads in MiXCR, keeping a single row per CDR3 protein. Of approximately 470,000 distinct CDR3 sequences detected, roughly 17% appear once; the ten largest clones hold 9% to 15%. These data were also filed under a second study, of T cells in Graves' hyperthyroidism and ophthalmopathy.

This chain links TRBV7-8 with TRBJ1-6; 8 bases align to TRBD1. The source was peripheral blood mononuclear cells (PBMCs), collected at new diagnosis, from a patient treated with antithyroid drugs. This TCR was sampled from a man between 40 and 49 years old with Graves disease. CDR3 bases: TGTGCCAGCAGCCGGTACCAGGGGGCGCGGTCACCCCTCCACTTT. Translation: CASSRYQGARSPLHF.